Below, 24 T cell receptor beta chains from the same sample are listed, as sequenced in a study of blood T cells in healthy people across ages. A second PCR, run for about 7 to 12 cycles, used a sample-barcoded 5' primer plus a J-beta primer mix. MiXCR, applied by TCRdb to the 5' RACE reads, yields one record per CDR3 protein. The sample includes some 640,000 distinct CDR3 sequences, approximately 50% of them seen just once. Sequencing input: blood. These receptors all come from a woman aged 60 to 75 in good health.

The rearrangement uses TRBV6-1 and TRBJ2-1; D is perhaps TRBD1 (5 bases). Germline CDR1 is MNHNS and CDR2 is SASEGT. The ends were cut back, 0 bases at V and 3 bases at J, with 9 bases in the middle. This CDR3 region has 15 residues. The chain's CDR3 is CASSEADSYYNEQFF. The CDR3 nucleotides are TGTGCCAGCAGTGAAGCCGACAGCTACTACAATGAGCAGTTCTTC.

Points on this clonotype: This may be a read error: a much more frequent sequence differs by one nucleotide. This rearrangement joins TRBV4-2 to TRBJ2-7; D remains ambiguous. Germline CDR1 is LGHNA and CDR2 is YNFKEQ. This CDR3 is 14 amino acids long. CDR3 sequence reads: CTSSQVLGSYEQYF. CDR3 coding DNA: TGTACCAGCAGCCAAGTGCTGGGCTCCTACGAGCAGTACTTC.

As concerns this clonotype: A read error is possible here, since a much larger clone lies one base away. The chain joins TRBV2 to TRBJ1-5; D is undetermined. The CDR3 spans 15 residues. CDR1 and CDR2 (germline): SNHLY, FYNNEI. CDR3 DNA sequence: TGTGCCCGCAGTGCAGCAGGAGATGGCAATCAGCCCCAGCATTTT. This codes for CARSAAGDGNQPQHF. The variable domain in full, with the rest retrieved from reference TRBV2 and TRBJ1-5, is EPEVTQTPSHQVTQMGQEVILRCVPISNHLYFYWYRQILGQKVEFLVSFYNNEISEKSEIFDDQFSVERPDGSNFTLKIRSTKLEDSAMYFCARSAAGDGNQPQHFGDGTRLSIL.

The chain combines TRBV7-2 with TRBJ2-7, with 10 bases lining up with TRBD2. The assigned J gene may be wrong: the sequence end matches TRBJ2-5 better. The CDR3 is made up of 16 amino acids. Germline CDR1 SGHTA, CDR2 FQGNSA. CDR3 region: CASSLRTSGWGETQYF. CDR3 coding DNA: TGTGCCAGCAGCCTTAGGACTAGCGGCTGGGGGGAGACCCAGTACTTC.

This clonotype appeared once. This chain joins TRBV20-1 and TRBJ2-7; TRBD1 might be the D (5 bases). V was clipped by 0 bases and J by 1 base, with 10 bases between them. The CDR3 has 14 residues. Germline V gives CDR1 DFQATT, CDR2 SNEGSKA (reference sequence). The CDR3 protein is CSARDSPGSYEQYF. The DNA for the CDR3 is TGCAGTGCTAGAGATAGTCCAGGGTCCTACGAGCAGTACTTC.

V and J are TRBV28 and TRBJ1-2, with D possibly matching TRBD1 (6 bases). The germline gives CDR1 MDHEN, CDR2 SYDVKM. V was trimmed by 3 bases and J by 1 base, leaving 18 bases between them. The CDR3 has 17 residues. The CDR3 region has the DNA TGTGCCAGCAGTTTGGCCCCAGGGGTAGTCAGTAACTATGGCTACACCTTC. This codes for CASSLAPGVVSNYGYTF.

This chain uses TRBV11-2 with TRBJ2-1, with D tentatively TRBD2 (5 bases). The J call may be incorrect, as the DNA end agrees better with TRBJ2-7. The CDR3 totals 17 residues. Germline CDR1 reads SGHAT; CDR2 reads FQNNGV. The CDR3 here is CASSLTVIGVVPYEQYF. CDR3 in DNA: TGTGCCAGCAGCTTAACGGTTATCGGGGTAGTTCCCTACGAGCAGTACTTC.

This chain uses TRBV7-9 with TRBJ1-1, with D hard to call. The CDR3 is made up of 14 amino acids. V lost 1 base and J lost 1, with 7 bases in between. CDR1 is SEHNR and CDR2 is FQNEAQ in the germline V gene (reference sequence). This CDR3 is CASSLGSGNTEAFF. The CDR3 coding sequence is TGTGCCAGCAGCTTAGGGTCGGGGAACACTGAAGCTTTCTTT.

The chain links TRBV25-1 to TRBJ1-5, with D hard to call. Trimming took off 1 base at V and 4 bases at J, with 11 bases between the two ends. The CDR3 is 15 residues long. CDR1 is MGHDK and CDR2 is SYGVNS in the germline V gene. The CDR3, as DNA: TGTGCCAGCAGTGAATCGAGCACCTTTAATCAGCCCCAGCATTTT. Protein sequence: CASSESSTFNQPQHF.

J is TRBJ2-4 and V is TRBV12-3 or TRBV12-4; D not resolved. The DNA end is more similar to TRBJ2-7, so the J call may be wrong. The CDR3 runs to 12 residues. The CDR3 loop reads CASSLAQYEQYF. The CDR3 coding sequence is TGTGCCAGCAGTTTAGCCCAGTACGAGCAGTACTTC.

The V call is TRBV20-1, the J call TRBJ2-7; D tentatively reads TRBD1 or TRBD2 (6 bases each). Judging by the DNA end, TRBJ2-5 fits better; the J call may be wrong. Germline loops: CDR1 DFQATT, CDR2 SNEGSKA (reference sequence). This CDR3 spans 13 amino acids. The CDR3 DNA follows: TGCAGTGCTAGAGATAGGGGGGCAGAGACCCAGTACTTC. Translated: CSARDRGAETQYF.

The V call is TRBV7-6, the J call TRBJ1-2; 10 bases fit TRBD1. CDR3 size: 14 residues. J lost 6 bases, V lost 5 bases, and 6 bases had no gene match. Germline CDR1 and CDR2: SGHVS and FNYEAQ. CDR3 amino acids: CASSVTGGADGYTF. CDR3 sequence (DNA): TGTGCCAGCAGCGTGACAGGGGGCGCGGATGGCTACACCTTC.

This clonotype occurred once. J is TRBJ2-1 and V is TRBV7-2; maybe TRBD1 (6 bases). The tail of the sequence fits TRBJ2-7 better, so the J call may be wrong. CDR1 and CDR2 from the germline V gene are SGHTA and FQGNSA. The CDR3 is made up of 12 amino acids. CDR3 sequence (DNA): TGTGCCAGCAGCATACTTGGGGGCCGGCAGTACTTC. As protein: CASSILGGRQYF.

The CDR3, as DNA: TGTGCCAGCAGCTTATTCTCTAGCGGGAAGGGAGTGTTAGATACGCAGTATTTT. Translated: CASSLFSSGKGVLDTQYF. The chain carries TRBV7-3 and TRBJ2-3; TRBD2 aligns across 9 bases. The J segment lost 5 bases and the V segment lost 2 bases, leaving 14 bases of the junction unmatched. The CDR3 is made up of 18 amino acids. Looked up from germline, CDR1 is SGHTA and CDR2 is FQGTGA.

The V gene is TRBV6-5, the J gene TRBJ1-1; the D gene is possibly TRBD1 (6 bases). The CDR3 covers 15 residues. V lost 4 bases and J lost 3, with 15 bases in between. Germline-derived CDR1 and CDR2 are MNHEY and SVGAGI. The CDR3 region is CASSWTADTYTEAFF. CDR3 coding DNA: TGTGCCAGCAGTTGGACAGCCGACACATACACTGAAGCTTTCTTT.

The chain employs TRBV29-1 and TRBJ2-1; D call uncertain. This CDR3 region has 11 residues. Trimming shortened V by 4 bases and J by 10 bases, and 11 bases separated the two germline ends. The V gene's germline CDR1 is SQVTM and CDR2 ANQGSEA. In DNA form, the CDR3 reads TGCAGCGTTGTAAGTTCCAAGGAGCAGTTCTTC. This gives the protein CSVVSSKEQFF.

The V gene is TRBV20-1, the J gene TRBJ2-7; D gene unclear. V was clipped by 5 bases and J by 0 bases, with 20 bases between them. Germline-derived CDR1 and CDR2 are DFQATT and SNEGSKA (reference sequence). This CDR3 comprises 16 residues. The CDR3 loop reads CSAHWGNPFSSYEQYF. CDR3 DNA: TGCAGTGCTCACTGGGGAAACCCTTTTAGCTCCTACGAGCAGTACTTC.

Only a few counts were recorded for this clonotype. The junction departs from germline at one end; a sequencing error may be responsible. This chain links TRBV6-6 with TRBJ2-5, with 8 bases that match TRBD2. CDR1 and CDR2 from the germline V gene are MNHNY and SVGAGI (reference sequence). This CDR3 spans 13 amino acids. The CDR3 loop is CTSSRGGRETQYF. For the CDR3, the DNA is TGTACCAGCAGTCGCGGGGGGCGAGAGACCCAGTACTTC.

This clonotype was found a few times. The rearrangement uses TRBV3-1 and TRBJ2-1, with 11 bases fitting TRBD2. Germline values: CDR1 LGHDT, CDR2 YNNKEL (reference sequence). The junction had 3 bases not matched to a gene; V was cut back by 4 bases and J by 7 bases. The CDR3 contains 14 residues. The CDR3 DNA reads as TGTGCCAGCAGCCCCAGACTAGCGGGGAATGAGCAGTTCTTC. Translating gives CASSPRLAGNEQFF.

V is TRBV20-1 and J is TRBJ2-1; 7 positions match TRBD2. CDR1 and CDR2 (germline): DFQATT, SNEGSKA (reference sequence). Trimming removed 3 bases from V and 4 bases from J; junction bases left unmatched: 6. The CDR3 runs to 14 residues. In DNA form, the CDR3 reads TGCAGTGCTAGGGGCAGCGGGACTTACAATGAGCAGTTCTTC. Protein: CSARGSGTYNEQFF.

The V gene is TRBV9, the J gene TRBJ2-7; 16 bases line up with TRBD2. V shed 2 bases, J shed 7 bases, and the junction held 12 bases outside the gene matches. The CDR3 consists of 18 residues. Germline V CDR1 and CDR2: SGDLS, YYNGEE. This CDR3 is CASSVGLAGGQGYNEQYF. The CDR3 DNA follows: TGTGCCAGCAGCGTGGGACTAGCGGGAGGGCAGGGGTACAATGAGCAGTACTTC.

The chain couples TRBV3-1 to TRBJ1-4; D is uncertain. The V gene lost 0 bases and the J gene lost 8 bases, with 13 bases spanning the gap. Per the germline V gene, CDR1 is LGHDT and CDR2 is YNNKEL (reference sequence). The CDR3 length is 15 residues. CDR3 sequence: CASSQDVGVTEKLFF. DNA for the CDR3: TGTGCCAGCAGCCAAGACGTGGGAGTTACAGAAAAACTGTTTTTT.

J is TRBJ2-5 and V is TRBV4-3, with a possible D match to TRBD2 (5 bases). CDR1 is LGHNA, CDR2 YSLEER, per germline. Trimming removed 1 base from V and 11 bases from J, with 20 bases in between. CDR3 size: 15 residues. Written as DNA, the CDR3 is TGCGCCAGCAGCCAAGTCAGCGGCCCCTACAATGAGCAGTACTTC. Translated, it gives CASSQVSGPYNEQYF.

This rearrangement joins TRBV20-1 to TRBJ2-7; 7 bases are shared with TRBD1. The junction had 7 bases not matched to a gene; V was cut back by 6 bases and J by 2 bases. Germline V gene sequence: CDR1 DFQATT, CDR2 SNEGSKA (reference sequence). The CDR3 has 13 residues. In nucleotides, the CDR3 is TGCAGTGCCCTCCTGGGACAGCCCTACGAGCAGTACTTC. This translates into CSALLGQPYEQYF.